Sequencing of this TCR beta chain was carried out in a study of cytomegalovirus exposure and HLA in healthy donors. Trimming took 3 bases from V and 4 from J, leaving 7 bases between them. The V gene's germline CDR1 is SGHRS and CDR2 YFSETQ. The CDR3 has 13 residues. Sequenced by immunoSEQ multiplex PCR; TCRdb stores in-frame clones only, minus some. The table lists approximately 160,000 clones, approximately 89% of them singletons. The receptor comes from a woman between 18 and 29 years old in good health and CMV-seropositive. Sequencing was done on a sample of PBMCs. The chain links TRBV5-1 to TRBJ2-2; D unresolved. DNA for the CDR3: TGCGCCAGCAGCTCCCGAGGCACCGGGGAGCTGTTTTTT. This sequence encodes CASSSRGTGELFF.